This is a list of T cell receptor beta chains from one sample in a study of breast tumors, draining lymph nodes, adjacent tissues. A single record per CDR3 protein comes from TCRdb applying MiXCR to the multiplex PCR reads. The table lists 150,000 to 200,000 distinct CDR3 sequences, 25% to 40% of them singletons. The sequencing input was axillary lymph node tissue. Receptor source: a female donor with breast cancer. Some clones in this sample may be carry-over from other donors' samples. Each CDR3 is given with its conserved first and last residue. A D gene is named only where the DNA matches it firmly. The listing skips clone size in some rows; elsewhere it reads once, few, many or a size class.

>TRBJ2-2|NA|TRBV5-1|many
CASSLAFRTSNTGELFF
TGCGCCAGCAGCTTGGCCTTTAGGACCTCGAACACCGGGGAGCTGTTTTTT
>TRBJ1-5|NA|TRBV7-9|many
CASSQEGISNQPQHF
TGTGCCAGCAGCCAGGAGGGTATTAGCAATCAGCCCCAGCATTTT
>TRBJ1-5|NA|TRBV12-3/TRBV12-4|few
CASMWSNQPQHF
TGTGCCAGCATGTGGAGCAATCAGCCCCAGCATTTT
>TRBJ1-1|NA|TRBV9|NA
CASSVEEGISTEAFF
TGTGCCAGCAGCGTAGAGGAAGGGATAAGCACTGAAGCTTTCTTT
>TRBJ1-6|TRBD1|TRBV27|many
CASSIMTGINSPLHF
TGTGCCAGCAGTATCATGACAGGGATCAATTCACCCCTCCACTTT
>TRBJ2-3|TRBD2|TRBV6-1|many
CASSDELSGGHTDTQYF
TGTGCCAGCAGTGATGAGTTGAGCGGGGGGCACACAGATACGCAGTATTTT
>TRBJ2-7|NA|TRBV5-5|many
CASSLNVGGSEQYF
TGTGCCAGCAGCTTGAACGTCGGGGGTTCCGAGCAGTACTTC
>TRBJ2-7|NA|TRBV3-1|many
CASSQDQVRGLSYEQYF
TGTGCCAGCAGCCAAGATCAAGTTCGGGGACTCTCCTACGAGCAGTACTTC
>TRBJ2-5|NA|TRBV20-1|NA
CSARDERILEETQYF
TGCAGTGCTAGAGATGAGCGCATCCTAGAGGAGACCCAGTACTTC
>TRBJ2-7|NA|TRBV20-1|many
CSAGGSTYEQYF
TGCAGTGCTGGGGGCAGTACCTACGAGCAGTACTTC
>TRBJ2-7|TRBD2|TRBV2|NA
CASREGLAGPAGDF
TGTGCCAGCAGGGAAGGACTAGCGGGCCCCGCCGGGGACTTC
>TRBJ1-4|NA|TRBV18|NA
CASSPSTALGTGEKLFF
TGTGCCAGCTCACCTTCGACCGCTTTAGGTACGGGTGAAAAACTGTTTTTT
>TRBJ2-3|TRBD2|TRBV29-1|many
CSVEDGGRWTDTQYF
TGCAGCGTTGAAGACGGCGGGAGGTGGACAGATACGCAGTATTTT
>TRBJ1-5|NA|TRBV28|many
CASSLALGGTQHF
TGTGCCAGCAGTTTAGCCCTTGGGGGGACCCAGCATTTT
>TRBJ1-2|NA|TRBV12-3/TRBV12-4|many
CASRPTANYGYTF
TGTGCCAGCAGACCTACAGCTAACTATGGCTACACCTTC
>TRBJ1-6|NA|TRBV11-3|NA
CASSLVNSGNSPLHF
TGTGCCAGCAGCTTAGTTAACTCCGGTAATTCACCCCTCCACTTT
>TRBJ2-7|TRBD2|TRBV15|NA
CATSRATSGSPYEQYF
TGTGCCACCAGCAGAGCGACTAGCGGGAGTCCCTACGAGCAGTACTTC
>TRBJ2-3|NA|TRBV10-3|many
CAISESTSTDTQYF
TGTGCCATCAGTGAGTCAACGTCCACAGATACGCAGTATTTT
>TRBJ2-7|NA|TRBV7-2|NA
CASSEGAYGQYF
TGTGCCAGCAGTGAAGGTGCCTACGGGCAGTACTTC
>TRBJ1-1|NA|TRBV6-5|few
CASRSIGNTEAFF
TGTGCCAGCAGATCCATCGGGAACACTGAAGCTTTCTTT
>TRBJ2-7|TRBD1|TRBV20-1|many
CSASEGQFRLWSYEQYF
TGCAGTGCTAGTGAGGGACAGTTTCGTCTCTGGTCCTACGAGCAGTACTTC
>TRBJ2-7|NA|TRBV12-3/TRBV12-4|many
CASTPDGWREQYF
TGTGCCAGCACCCCGGACGGTTGGAGGGAGCAGTACTTC
>TRBJ1-2|TRBD1|TRBV2|many
CASWTGGLYGYTF
TGTGCCAGCTGGACAGGGGGATTGTATGGCTACACCTTC
>TRBJ2-7|NA|TRBV18|many
CASSPTRGYEQYF
TGTGCCAGCTCACCGACTAGAGGCTACGAGCAGTACTTC
>TRBJ1-2|TRBD1|TRBV29-1|NA
CSVDGTGLYGYTF
TGCAGCGTTGACGGGACAGGGCTCTATGGCTACACCTTC
>TRBJ2-1|NA|TRBV20-1|many
CSARDRRSSSSHNEQFF
TGCAGTGCTAGAGATCGGAGGTCTAGCTCGTCCCACAATGAGCAGTTCTTC
>TRBJ1-5|NA|TRBV25-1|NA
CASSEGGDTQHF
TGTGCCAGCAGTGAAGGGGGGGACACTCAGCATTTT
>TRBJ2-1|TRBD2|TRBV5-6|many
CASSLARGDLYNEQFF
TGTGCCAGCAGCTTGGCCCGGGGGGACCTCTACAATGAGCAGTTCTTC
>TRBJ2-1|NA|TRBV20-1|many
CSASRGDEQFF
TGCAGTGCTAGCCGAGGGGATGAGCAGTTCTTC
>TRBJ1-2|NA|TRBV20-1|many
CSVTDARGYGYTF
TGCAGTGTTACGGACGCGAGGGGCTATGGCTACACCTTC
>TRBJ2-5|NA|TRBV28|many
CASSLWGAETQYF
TGTGCCAGCAGTTTGTGGGGGGCTGAGACCCAGTACTTC
>TRBJ2-2|NA|TRBV12-3/TRBV12-4|once
CASSFWGGRELFF
TGTGCCAGCAGTTTTTGGGGGGGCAGGGAGCTGTTTTTT
>TRBJ2-5|TRBD2|TRBV7-2|NA
CASSIRSGRSISRETQYF
TGTGCCAGCAGCATACGTAGCGGGAGATCTATAAGCCGAGAGACCCAGTACTTC
>TRBJ1-4|NA|TRBV5-6|NA
CASSLARGEEKLFF
TGTGCCAGCAGCTTGGCCCGGGGTGAGGAAAAACTGTTTTTT
>TRBJ1-6|NA|TRBV7-9|many
CASSSRGGVGSPLHF
TGTGCCAGCAGCTCCCGGGGTGGAGTGGGTTCACCCCTCCACTTT
>TRBJ1-6|NA|TRBV19|many
CASSIAEGARSPLHF
TGTGCCAGTAGTATCGCGGAAGGGGCCCGTTCACCCCTCCACTTT
>TRBJ1-4|NA|TRBV11-2|NA
CASSGQQGGKLFF
TGTGCCAGCAGCGGTCAACAGGGTGGAAAACTGTTTTTT
>TRBJ1-4|NA|TRBV28|many
CASSRLLTGSRLFF
TGTGCCAGCAGCCGCCTATTGACGGGGTCGAGGCTGTTTTTT
>TRBJ2-7|NA|TRBV3-1|NA
CASSPAGTLYEKYF
TGCGCCAGCAGCCCTGCCGGGACCCTTTACGAGAAGTACTTC
>TRBJ1-2|NA|TRBV29-1|many
CSVEENLGTAGYTF
TGCAGCGTTGAAGAAAATCTTGGTACCGCTGGCTACACCTTC
>TRBJ2-1|TRBD2|TRBV7-2|many
CASSLGPAGGDNEQFF
TGTGCCAGCAGCTTAGGTCCAGCGGGAGGGGACAATGAGCAGTTCTTC
>TRBJ1-2|NA|TRBV11-3|NA
CASSPKELPGRYGYTF
TGTGCCAGCAGCCCGAAGGAGTTACCGGGGAGGTATGGCTACACCTTC
>TRBJ2-1|TRBD2|TRBV30|many
CASSGSSYNEQFF
TGTGCCAGTAGCGGGAGCTCCTACAATGAGCAGTTCTTC
>TRBJ2-5|NA|TRBV20-1|NA
CSAREGALDQETRYF
TGTAGTGCACGGGAGGGGGCGCTAGACCAAGAGACCCGGTACTTC
>TRBJ2-5|TRBD2|TRBV7-9|many
CASSLGRLAGEQEPQYF
TGTGCCAGCAGCTTAGGCAGACTAGCGGGGGAACAAGAGCCCCAGTACTTC
>TRBJ2-3|NA|TRBV6-6|NA
CASRYRETDTQYF
TGTGCCAGCAGGTACAGGGAAACAGATACGCAGTATTTT
>TRBJ2-1|TRBD2|TRBV24-1|many
CATSGAGNEQFF
TGTGCCACCAGTGGAGCGGGGAATGAGCAGTTCTTC